The clone carrying this T cell receptor beta chain showed up just a few times. Trimming left V 1 base short and J 5 bases short, with 11 bases between. There are 14 residues in the CDR3. Germline V gene sequence: CDR1 LGHDT, CDR2 YNNKEL (reference sequence). Time point here: newly diagnosed GD, antithyroid drugs for less than 3 months. The TCR library was made from RNA extracted from PBMCs. Clinicians diagnosed Graves' disease using American Thyroid Association guidelines. The data were taken from a study of regulatory T cells in long-lasting Graves disease. Both iRepertoire HTBI primers and Arm-PCR of CDR3 regions were used to build the TCR beta libraries. Using its own MiXCR run on the multiplex PCR reads, TCRdb lists one record per CDR3 protein. The top ten hold 12% of the sample, which has approximately 560,000 distinct CDR3 sequences, roughly a sixth seen once. This same sample was also taken into another study, of T cells in Graves' hyperthyroidism and ophthalmopathy.

Source: peripheral blood mononuclear cells (PBMCs), taken at new diagnosis, from a patient treated with antithyroid drugs. This clonotype was obtained from a man younger than 35 with Graves disease. J is TRBJ1-2 and V is TRBV3-1; D gene unclear. This CDR3 is CASSQGTAAYGYTF. The CDR3 DNA sequence: TGTGCCAGCAGCCAAGGTACGGCAGCTTATGGCTACACCTTC.